This passage covers 19 T cell receptor beta chains from one sample sequenced in a study of shared clonotypes between healthy human individuals. Some clones are missing from TCRdb's copy, which holds only in-frame ones; the method was immunoSEQ multiplex PCR. Of over a million clones detected, roughly 95% appear once; the ten largest clones hold approximately 1%. Material for sequencing was naive CD4+ T cells sorted from blood. Noted subset: CD45RA+ positively selected. The origin of the receptors is a man in his thirties or forties in good health.

The chain employs TRBV5-4 and TRBJ2-7; 7 positions agree with TRBD1. V was pared by 4 bases and J by 5 bases, with 6 bases of the junction left unmatched. There are 13 residues in the CDR3. Germline V gene lookup returns CDR1 SGHNT and CDR2 YYREEE (reference sequence). The CDR3 DNA follows: TGTGCCAGCAGCGTCCAGGGGGTCCACGAGCAGTACTTC. Residues: CASSVQGVHEQYF.

This clone was found once. This chain links TRBV2 with TRBJ2-5, with no clear D. The CDR3 consists of 14 residues. The V and J ends lost 4 bases and 3 bases respectively, with 12 bases between them. Germline values: CDR1 SNHLY, CDR2 FYNNEI. CDR3 nucleotide sequence: TGTGCCAGCAGTGTAATGGGCCCGGAAGAGACCCAGTACTTC. This translates into CASSVMGPEETQYF.

The chain combines TRBV6-5 with TRBJ1-2; TRBD1 aligns across 7 bases. The CDR3 totals 15 residues. V gave up 6 bases and J gave up 5 bases; unmatched junction bases: 12. Germline lookup yields CDR1 MNHEY and CDR2 SVGAGI. The CDR3 nucleotides are TGTGCCAGCAGGTCCACAGGGGTCTCGCTTTATGGCTACACCTTC. The encoded protein is CASRSTGVSLYGYTF.

The CDR3 coding sequence is TGTGCCAGCAGCTCACGGGTCGGGACAGGGAAAGACTACGAGCAGTACTTC. This translates into CASSSRVGTGKDYEQYF. The chain has TRBV7-9 and TRBJ2-7; TRBD1 matches at 9 bases. CDR3 size: 17 residues. V lost 4 bases and J lost 3; bases outside the gene matches: 13. CDR1 is SEHNR and CDR2 is FQNEAQ in the germline V gene (reference sequence).

The chain uses TRBV19 and TRBJ2-7; weak D call: TRBD1 (5 bases). The CDR3 length is 16 residues. The germline V gene encodes CDR1 LNHDA and CDR2 SQIVND (reference sequence). Trimming took 5 bases from V and 2 from J, leaving 19 bases between them. CDR3 region: CASSGWGGRSPYEQYF. In DNA form, the CDR3 reads TGTGCCAGTAGTGGATGGGGCGGAAGATCCCCCTACGAGCAGTACTTC.

The rearrangement joins TRBV5-1 to TRBJ2-1, with a weak D call TRBD2 (6 bases). This CDR3 contains 17 residues. The germline V and J ends were trimmed by 4 bases and 7 bases, with 24 bases remaining between them. Looked up from germline, CDR1 is SGHRS and CDR2 is YFSETQ. The CDR3 nucleotides read TGCGCCAGCAGCCAACGACTAGTGGAATACTCCTGGAATGAGCAGTTCTTC. Translating it yields CASSQRLVEYSWNEQFF.

The chain recombines TRBV6-6 with TRBJ1-1; TRBD1 agrees at 7 bases. The V gene's germline CDR1 is MNHNY and CDR2 SVGAGI (reference sequence). Trimming took 6 bases from V and 0 from J; bases not matched to a gene: 1. This CDR3 has 13 residues. CDR3 residues: CASRGQMNTEAFF. DNA of the CDR3: TGTGCCAGCAGGGGACAGATGAACACTGAAGCTTTCTTT.

The gene calls are TRBV5-4 and TRBJ2-7, with 7 nucleotides matching TRBD2. There are 16 residues in the CDR3. Unmatched junction bases numbered 11, after V lost 4 bases and J lost 1 base. CDR1 SGHNT and CDR2 YYREEE come from the germline V gene (reference sequence). CDR3 DNA: TGTGCCAGCAGCGGGGGGGGTCAGCTCAAATCCTACGAGCAGTACTTC. Its translation is CASSGGGQLKSYEQYF. Using reference TRBV5-4 and TRBJ2-7 for the parts outside the CDR3, the full variable domain is ETGVTQSPTHLIKTRGQQVTLRCSSQSGHNTVSWYQQALGQGPQFIFQYYREEENGRGNFPPRFSGLQFPNYSSELNVNALELDDSALYLCASSGGGQLKSYEQYFGPGTRLTVT.

The J gene is TRBJ2-7, the V gene TRBV10-3; the D call may be TRBD1 or TRBD2 (6 bases each). Germline V gives CDR1 ENHRY, CDR2 SYGVKD. Trimming left V 6 bases short and J 4 bases short, with 13 bases between. The CDR3 consists of 13 residues. For the CDR3, the DNA is TGTGCCATCAGCCCAAGGGGGAGGTACGAGCAGTACTTC. Protein sequence: CAISPRGRYEQYF.

V is TRBV5-1 and J is TRBJ2-1; 8 positions agree with TRBD2. The CDR3 spans 14 residues. Germline CDR1 SGHRS, CDR2 YFSETQ. Trimming at V came to 2 bases and at J to 9 bases, leaving 7 bases not matched to a gene. CDR3 amino acids: CASSLSPSGSEQFF. The CDR3 DNA follows: TGCGCCAGCAGCTTATCTCCCAGCGGGAGTGAGCAGTTCTTC.

The chain has TRBV5-1 and TRBJ2-1, with 11 bases lining up with TRBD2. Per germline, CDR1 SGHRS and CDR2 YFSETQ. The CDR3 is 20 amino acids. Trimming removed 2 bases from V and 0 bases from J; junction bases left unmatched: 13. CDR3 DNA sequence: TGCGCCAGCAGCTTCTCGGGGACTAGCGGCCTTAGGAGCTCCTACAATGAGCAGTTCTTC. It translates to CASSFSGTSGLRSSYNEQFF.

This chain connects TRBV7-9 to TRBJ2-1, with D perhaps matching TRBD2 (5 bases). The CDR3 runs to 16 residues. The V gene's germline CDR1 is SEHNR and CDR2 FQNEAQ (reference sequence). V lost 8 bases to trimming and J lost 3 bases, with 20 bases between them. The chain's CDR3 is CASAYGESGIYNEQFF. The CDR3 nucleotides are TGTGCCAGCGCGTATGGGGAATCGGGGATCTACAATGAGCAGTTCTTC.

The chain is built from TRBV7-6 and TRBJ2-7, with D maybe TRBD2 (6 bases). Germline V gene lookup returns CDR1 SGHVS and CDR2 FNYEAQ. The CDR3 totals 12 residues. Trimming removed 5 bases from V and 5 bases from J, with 10 bases in between. Here the CDR3 reads CASSLRGNEQYF. The CDR3 DNA follows: TGTGCCAGCAGCCTGCGGGGCAACGAGCAGTACTTC.

V and J are TRBV15 and TRBJ2-7; D remains unclear. V lost 0 bases and J 0 bases, leaving 21 bases between the germline ends. CDR3 length: 19 residues. Germline assignment: CDR1 LNHNV and CDR2 YYDKDF (reference sequence). The CDR3 loop is CATSRDPAGLNRSSYEQYF. The CDR3, as DNA: TGTGCCACCAGCAGAGATCCGGCAGGCCTAAACCGGAGCTCCTACGAGCAGTACTTC.

This sequence joins TRBV11-2 and TRBJ2-7, with 8 bases matching TRBD2. With V trimmed by 5 bases and J by 6 bases, 9 bases remained unmatched. Germline lookup yields CDR1 SGHAT and CDR2 FQNNGV. The CDR3 is made up of 14 amino acids. CDR3 region: CASSTLGLAAEQYF. CDR3 coding DNA: TGTGCCAGCAGCACCCTTGGACTAGCAGCCGAGCAGTACTTC.

This chain uses TRBV25-1 with TRBJ2-1; 10 nucleotides agree with TRBD1. The CDR3 covers 15 residues. The trim removed 1 base at V and 5 bases at J, leaving 2 bases unmatched. From germline, CDR1 is MGHDK and CDR2 SYGVNS. The CDR3 is CASSELGTGDNEQFF. Here the CDR3 DNA reads TGTGCCAGCAGTGAATTGGGGACAGGGGACAATGAGCAGTTCTTC.

The chain joins TRBV7-9 to TRBJ2-1, with D perhaps assigned TRBD1 or TRBD2 (7 bases each). This CDR3 is built from 17 residues. V lost 5 bases to trimming and J lost 1 base, with 18 bases between them. Germline V gene lookup returns CDR1 SEHNR and CDR2 FQNEAQ (reference sequence). The DNA for the CDR3 is TGTGCCAGCAGCCCAGGGGGGGGCTTCAGGTCCTACAATGAGCAGTTCTTC. This encodes CASSPGGGFRSYNEQFF.

The chain employs TRBV7-3 and TRBJ2-7, with TRBD2 identical over 11 bases. Germline CDR1 is SGHTA and CDR2 is FQGTGA. Trimming removed 5 bases from V and 5 bases from J; junction bases left unmatched: 5. CDR3 length: 14 residues. The CDR3 coding sequence is TGTGCCAGCAGCGCGACTAGCGGGATCAACGAGCAGTACTTC. Translated, it gives CASSATSGINEQYF.

The J gene is TRBJ2-7, the V gene TRBV11-2, with D possibly called TRBD1 or TRBD2 (5 bases each). Trimming pared 3 bases from V and 2 bases from J, leaving 14 bases between. Germline CDR1 is SGHAT and CDR2 is FQNNGV. The CDR3 has 15 residues. CDR3 amino acids: CASSFPGDPPYEQYF. CDR3 in DNA: TGTGCCAGCAGCTTCCCCGGGGACCCGCCCTACGAGCAGTACTTC.